One sample yielded the 8 T cell receptor beta chains listed below, sequenced in a study of T cells in Graves' hyperthyroidism and ophthalmopathy. TCR beta CDR3 regions were amplified from RNA. TCR CDR3 underwent first-round RT-PCR with the HTBI primer set. TCRdb reanalysed the multiplex PCR reads using MiXCR and keeps one entry per CDR3 protein. The table includes 400,000 or so distinct CDR3 sequences, 13% to 15% detected once. Sequencing was done on a sample of blood. These receptors were collected from a woman aged 25 to 39 with Graves' ophthalmopathy.

This clonotype was detected ten times or more. The J gene is TRBJ2-7, the V gene TRBV5-1; unclear D gene. Trimming stripped 4 bases from V and 2 bases from J, with 13 bases between. The CDR3 has 14 amino acids. Germline-derived CDR1 and CDR2 are SGHRS and YFSETQ. The CDR3 bases are TGCGCCAGCAGCCTTGGAAGGCATCCCTACGAGCAGTACTTC. Protein: CASSLGRHPYEQYF.

The table lists this clonotype with many counts. The genes are TRBV19 and TRBJ1-1; D not certain. Germline CDR1 and CDR2: LNHDA and SQIVND (reference sequence). Trimming took off 5 bases at V and 1 base at J, with 8 bases between the two ends. The CDR3 is 13 residues long. The CDR3 DNA reads TGTGCCAGTAGTTCTGGGCGGAACACTGAAGCTTTCTTT. The encoded protein is CASSSGRNTEAFF.

This clonotype has ten or more counts. V gene TRBV20-1 combines with J gene TRBJ1-1; TRBD1 matches 8 bases. There are 13 residues in the CDR3. V trimming: 2 bases; J trimming: 4 bases; junction bases outside the gene matches: 3. The germline gives CDR1 DFQATT, CDR2 SNEGSKA (reference sequence). The CDR3 loop is CSARTTGGTEAFF. For the CDR3, the DNA is TGCAGTGCTAGAACCACAGGGGGCACTGAAGCTTTCTTT.

This clonotype was detected many times. The genes are TRBV27 and TRBJ2-3; D remains ambiguous. Germline loops: CDR1 MNHEY, CDR2 SMNVEV (reference sequence). The CDR3 runs 13 residues. Trimming cost V 4 bases and J 1 base, with 6 bases left between them. This CDR3 reads CASSWTGTDTQYF. The CDR3 nucleotides read TGTGCCAGCAGTTGGACCGGCACAGATACGCAGTATTTT.

This clonotype was seen many times. V usage is TRBV24-1 and J usage is TRBJ2-3, with no clear D. Germline loops: CDR1 KGHDR, CDR2 SFDVKD. This CDR3 is built from 15 residues. The V and J ends lost 3 bases and 2 bases respectively, with 11 bases between them. CDR3: CATSDPGDSTDTQYF. The CDR3 bases are TGTGCCACCAGTGATCCTGGGGATTCCACAGATACGCAGTATTTT.

The chain employs TRBV6-1 and TRBJ1-2, with unresolved D. V dropped 7 bases and J dropped 4 bases, with 13 bases sitting between them. CDR1 is MNHNS, CDR2 SASEGT, per germline. CDR3 length: 13 amino acids. Here the CDR3 reads CASKPDPSYGYTF. The CDR3 DNA reads TGTGCCAGCAAACCGGACCCTTCCTATGGCTACACCTTC.

This clonotype was counted only a few times. J is TRBJ2-5 and V is TRBV9, with a possible D match to TRBD1 (5 bases). V was pared by 0 bases and J by 5 bases, with 17 bases between. CDR1 and CDR2 from the germline V gene are SGDLS and YYNGEE. CDR3 length: 16 amino acids. The CDR3 region is CASSVEAGSPWETQYF. The DNA of the CDR3 is TGTGCCAGCAGCGTAGAAGCAGGGTCTCCCTGGGAGACCCAGTACTTC.

This clonotype was detected many times. The V call is TRBV18, the J call TRBJ2-3, with TRBD2 identical over 8 bases. This CDR3 region has 15 residues. In germline, CDR1 is KGHSH, CDR2 LQKENI. V was pared by 2 bases and J by 1 base, with 2 bases of the junction left unmatched. CDR3 amino acids: CASSPILAGTDTQYF. For the CDR3, the DNA is TGTGCCAGCTCACCAATACTAGCGGGCACAGATACGCAGTATTTT.